Below, 5 T cell receptor beta chains from the same sample are listed, as sequenced in a study of T cell changes during pregnancy in multiple sclerosis. The protocol was immunoSEQ multiplex PCR, while the TCRdb copy is restricted to in-frame clones and leaves out a portion. The data contain 100,000 to 150,000 clones, approximately 93% of them singletons. The source was peripheral blood, collected before pregnancy. The receptors here all came from a female donor with multiple sclerosis, enrolled in a pregnancy study.

This chain connects TRBV4-1 to TRBJ2-3; D is unresolved. V shed 0 bases and J shed 2 bases, with 12 bases lying between them. CDR3 length equals 16 residues. From germline, CDR1 is MGHRA and CDR2 YSYEKL. DNA for the CDR3: TGCGCCAGCAGCCAAGATCGAGACTTCCTCACAGATACGCAGTATTTT. Encoded protein: CASSQDRDFLTDTQYF.

The chain is built from TRBV9 and TRBJ1-2, with TRBD1 identical over 8 bases. Trimming took 4 bases from V and 6 from J; bases not matched to a gene: 11. The CDR3 sequence is 15 residues long. Germline V gene sequence: CDR1 SGDLS, CDR2 YYNGEE. CDR3 nucleotide sequence: TGTGCCAGCAGCCCGTACACCCAGGGGGCGGATGGCTACACCTTC. Translating it yields CASSPYTQGADGYTF.

The chain employs TRBV27 and TRBJ2-3, with D possibly being TRBD2 (5 bases). Germline V gene lookup returns CDR1 MNHEY and CDR2 SMNVEV (reference sequence). The CDR3 has 14 residues. Trimming removed 5 bases from V and 1 base from J, with 10 bases in between. The CDR3 DNA reads TGTGCCAGCAGTCCCTGGACTCGCACAGATACGCAGTATTTT. Its protein product is CASSPWTRTDTQYF.

The rearrangement joins TRBV13 to TRBJ1-5; D gene unclear. Germline-derived CDR1 and CDR2 are PRHDT and FYEKMQ (reference sequence). With 0 bases removed from V and 4 bases from J, the gap between germline ends came to 4 bases. The CDR3 sequence is 13 residues long. The CDR3 spells CASSLGENQPQHF. The CDR3, as DNA: TGTGCCAGCAGCTTAGGGGAGAATCAGCCCCAGCATTTT.

This rearrangement joins TRBV5-5 to TRBJ1-1; no clear D gene. The V end lost 0 bases, the J end lost 7 bases, and 10 bases lay between the germline ends. This CDR3 region has 13 residues. Germline V CDR1 and CDR2: SGHKS, YYEKEE (reference sequence). The CDR3 region has the DNA TGTGCCAGCAGCTTGGATAGTAGAGGTGAAGCTTTCTTT. Translation gives CASSLDSRGEAFF.